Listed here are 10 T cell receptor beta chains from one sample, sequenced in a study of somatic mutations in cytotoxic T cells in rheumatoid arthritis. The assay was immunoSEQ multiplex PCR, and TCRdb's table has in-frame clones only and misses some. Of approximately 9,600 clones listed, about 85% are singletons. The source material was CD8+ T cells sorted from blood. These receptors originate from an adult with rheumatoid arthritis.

CDR3 amino acids: CASSDTGSRETQYF. CDR3 coding DNA: TGTGCCAGCAGTGATACGGGTTCCCGGGAGACCCAGTACTTC. The V call is TRBV2, the J call TRBJ2-5; D gene unclear. The germline CDR1 and CDR2 sequences are SNHLY and FYNNEI. The CDR3 has 14 amino acids. V was pared by 3 bases and J by 5 bases, with 13 bases between.

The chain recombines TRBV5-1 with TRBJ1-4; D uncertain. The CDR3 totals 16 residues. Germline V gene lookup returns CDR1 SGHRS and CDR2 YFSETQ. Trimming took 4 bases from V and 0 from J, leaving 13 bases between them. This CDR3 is CASSTYSDATNEKLFF. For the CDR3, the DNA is TGCGCCAGCAGCACCTACAGCGATGCAACTAATGAAAAACTGTTTTTT.

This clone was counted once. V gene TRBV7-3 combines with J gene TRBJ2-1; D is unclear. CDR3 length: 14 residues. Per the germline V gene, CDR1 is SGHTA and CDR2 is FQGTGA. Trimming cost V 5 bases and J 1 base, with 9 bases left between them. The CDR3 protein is CASSPDGSYNEQFF. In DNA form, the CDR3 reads TGTGCCAGCAGCCCGGACGGATCCTACAATGAGCAGTTCTTC.

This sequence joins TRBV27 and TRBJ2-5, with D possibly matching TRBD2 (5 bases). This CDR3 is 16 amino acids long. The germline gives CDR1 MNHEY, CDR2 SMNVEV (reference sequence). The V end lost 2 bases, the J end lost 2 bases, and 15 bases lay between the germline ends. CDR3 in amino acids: CASSLVGRGLQETQYF. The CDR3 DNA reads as TGTGCCAGCAGTTTAGTAGGACGGGGTTTGCAAGAGACCCAGTACTTC.

CDR3 residues: CSVPGQEADTQYF. The CDR3 region has the DNA TGCAGCGTCCCGGGACAGGAGGCAGATACGCAGTATTTT. The genes are TRBV29-1 and TRBJ2-3, with 8 bases that match TRBD1. Per the germline V gene, CDR1 is SQVTM and CDR2 is ANQGSEA. The ends lost 6 bases at V and 4 bases at J; junction bases unmatched: 6. This CDR3 is built from 13 residues.

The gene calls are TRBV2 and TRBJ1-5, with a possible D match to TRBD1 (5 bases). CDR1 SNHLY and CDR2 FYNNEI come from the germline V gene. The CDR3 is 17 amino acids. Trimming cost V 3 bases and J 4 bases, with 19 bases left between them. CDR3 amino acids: CASSDRRSGRLNQPQHF. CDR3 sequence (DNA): TGTGCCAGCAGTGACCGCAGGTCGGGACGCCTAAATCAGCCCCAGCATTTT.

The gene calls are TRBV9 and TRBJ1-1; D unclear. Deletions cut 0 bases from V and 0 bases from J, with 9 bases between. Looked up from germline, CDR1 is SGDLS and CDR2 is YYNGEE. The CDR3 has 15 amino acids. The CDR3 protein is CASSVEGFLNTEAFF. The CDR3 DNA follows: TGTGCCAGCAGCGTAGAGGGCTTTTTGAACACTGAAGCTTTCTTT. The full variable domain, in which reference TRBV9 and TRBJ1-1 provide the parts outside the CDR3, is DSGVTQTPKHLITATGQRVTLRCSPRSGDLSVYWYQQSLDQGLQFLIQYYNGEERAKGNILERFSAQQFPDLHSELNLSSLELGDSALYFCASSVEGFLNTEAFFGQGTRLTVV.

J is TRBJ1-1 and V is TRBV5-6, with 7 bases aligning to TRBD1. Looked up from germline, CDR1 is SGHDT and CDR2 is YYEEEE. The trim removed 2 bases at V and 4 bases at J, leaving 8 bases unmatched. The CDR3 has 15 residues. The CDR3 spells CASSLETGIGTEAFF. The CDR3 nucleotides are TGTGCCAGCAGCTTAGAGACAGGGATCGGCACTGAAGCTTTCTTT. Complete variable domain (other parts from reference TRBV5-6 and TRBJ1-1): DAGVTQSPTHLIKTRGQQVTLRCSPKSGHDTVSWYQQALGQGPQFIFQYYEEEERQRGNFPDRFSGHQFPNYSSELNVNALLLGDSALYLCASSLETGIGTEAFFGQGTRLTVV.

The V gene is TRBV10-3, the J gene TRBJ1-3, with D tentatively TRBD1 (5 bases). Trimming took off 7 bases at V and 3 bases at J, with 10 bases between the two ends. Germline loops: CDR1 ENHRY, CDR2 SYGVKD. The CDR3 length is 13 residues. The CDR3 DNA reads TGTGCCATCACTGGGACTCATGGAAACACCATATATTTT. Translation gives CAITGTHGNTIYF.

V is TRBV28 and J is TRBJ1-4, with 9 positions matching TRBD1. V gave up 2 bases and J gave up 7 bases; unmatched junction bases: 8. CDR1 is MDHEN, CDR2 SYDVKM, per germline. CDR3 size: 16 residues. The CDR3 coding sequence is TGTGCCAGCAGTTTACCACAGGGGGCGGATGGTGAAAAACTGTTTTTT. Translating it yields CASSLPQGADGEKLFF.